A single sample gave rise to the 32 T cell receptor beta chains below, sequenced in a study of beta chain features in type 1 diabetes. The investigators reverse transcribed all of the isolated RNA, so they sequenced expressed TCRB transcripts. Produced via immunoSEQ multiplex PCR; TCRdb's table is partial and in-frame only. Of about 160,000 clones in the sample, 7.5% to 9.5% were seen once. The specimen was central memory CD4+ T cells from blood. The origin of the receptors is a woman younger than 30 in good health.

On this clone itself: The junction and the germline gene differ at one end; a read error may be behind it. The rearrangement links TRBV7-7 to TRBJ2-3; a possible D gene is TRBD2 (6 bases). The CDR3 has 16 amino acids. Germline loops: CDR1 SSHAT, CDR2 FNYEAQ (reference sequence). The CDR3 nucleotides read TGTGCTAGCAGCTTAGGAGGGATCCCTGGAGGAGATACGCAGTATTTT. This sequence encodes CASSLGGIPGGDTQYF.

The rearrangement links TRBV28 to TRBJ1-5; 12 nucleotides align to TRBD1. Germline V gives CDR1 MDHEN, CDR2 SYDVKM. Losses at the gene ends were 6 bases for V and 6 bases for J; bases not matched to a gene: 9. CDR3 length: 16 amino acids. CDR3 in amino acids: CASRIPGTGGVQPQHF. The CDR3 DNA is TGTGCCAGCAGGATTCCCGGGACAGGGGGCGTTCAGCCCCAGCATTTT.

The chain couples TRBV11-3 to TRBJ2-3; D uncertain. The CDR3 is made up of 12 amino acids. CDR1 is SGHNT, CDR2 YENEEA, per germline. The ends were cut back, 5 bases at V and 6 bases at J, with 9 bases in the middle. CDR3 coding DNA: TGTGCCAGCAGCCCGTTCTCGGATACGCAGTATTTT. Encoded protein: CASSPFSDTQYF.

The chain joins TRBV29-1 to TRBJ1-1, with 7 nucleotides matching TRBD1. After removal of 6 bases from V and 0 bases from J, the junction contained 4 bases not matched to a gene. Germline CDR1 and CDR2: SQVTM and ANQGSEA. The CDR3 is 13 amino acids. CDR3 protein: CSVEGQLNTEAFF. Written as DNA, the CDR3 is TGCAGCGTCGAGGGACAGCTGAACACTGAAGCTTTCTTT.

This clone appeared a few times. The rearrangement links TRBV6-1 to TRBJ2-7; TRBD2 matches 11 bases. Germline V CDR1 and CDR2: MNHNS, SASEGT. This CDR3 is built from 16 residues. J gave up 7 bases and V 3 bases, and 11 bases lay outside the gene matches. As DNA, the CDR3 is TGTGCCAGCAGTGAGGCCATAGCGGGAGGGCCGCGGGAGCAGTACTTC. Its protein product is CASSEAIAGGPREQYF.

In this sample, this clone turned up many times. The V and J genes are TRBV5-1 and TRBJ2-5, with TRBD2 matching 14 bases. The germline V gene encodes CDR1 SGHRS and CDR2 YFSETQ. V gave up 2 bases and J gave up 7 bases; unmatched junction bases: 13. The CDR3 has 18 residues. The CDR3 region is CASSFAASGTSGGGTQYF. In DNA form, the CDR3 reads TGCGCCAGCAGCTTCGCAGCCTCCGGGACTAGCGGGGGAGGGACCCAGTACTTC.

This clone has a handful of counts. The V gene is TRBV10-3, the J gene TRBJ2-3; no firm D call. Germline assignment: CDR1 ENHRY and CDR2 SYGVKD. This CDR3 comprises 12 residues. Trimming pared 6 bases from V and 2 bases from J, leaving 6 bases between. CDR3 region: CAIRTSTDTQYF. The DNA of the CDR3 is TGTGCCATCAGGACTTCCACAGATACGCAGTATTTT.

The chain couples TRBV5-1 to TRBJ2-3, with 11 bases aligning to TRBD2. J gave up 15 bases and V 1 base, and 10 bases lay outside the gene matches. This CDR3 is 14 amino acids long. Per the germline V gene, CDR1 is SGHRS and CDR2 is YFSETQ. CDR3 region: CASSLSIDTSGGYF. The CDR3 coding sequence is TGCGCCAGCAGCTTGTCGATCGATACTAGCGGGGGTTATTTT. Looking up the rest from reference TRBV5-1 and TRBJ2-3 gives the full variable domain: KAGVTQTPRYLIKTRGQQVTLSCSPISGHRSVSWYQQTPGQGLQFLFEYFSETQRNKGNFPGRFSGRQFSNSRSEMNVSTLELGDSALYLCASSLSIDTSGGYFGPGTRLTVL.

In its sample, this clone was seen a few times. The CDR3: CASSSQGRNQPQHF. CDR3 DNA sequence: TGTGCCAGCAGTTCACAGGGACGCAATCAGCCCCAGCATTTT. The V and J genes are TRBV5-4 and TRBJ1-5; maybe TRBD1 (6 bases). The CDR3 covers 14 residues. Germline CDR1 SGHNT, CDR2 YYREEE (reference sequence). The V end lost 5 bases, the J end lost 2 bases, and 11 bases lay between the germline ends. Together with reference TRBV5-4 and TRBJ1-5, the CDR3 gives the full variable domain: ETGVTQSPTHLIKTRGQQVTLRCSSQSGHNTVSWYQQALGQGPQFIFQYYREEENGRGNFPPRFSGLQFPNYSSELNVNALELDDSALYLCASSSQGRNQPQHFGDGTRLSIL.

The rearrangement joins TRBV9 to TRBJ2-1; the match to TRBD2 covers 11 bases. The CDR3 runs 15 residues. The germline gives CDR1 SGDLS, CDR2 YYNGEE. V shed 4 bases and J 8 bases; nucleotides not matched to a gene: 8. The CDR3 spells CASSSTSGSRDEQFF. Written as DNA, the CDR3 is TGTGCCAGCAGCAGCACTAGCGGGAGTAGGGATGAGCAGTTCTTC. Together with reference TRBV9 and TRBJ2-1, the CDR3 gives the full variable domain: DSGVTQTPKHLITATGQRVTLRCSPRSGDLSVYWYQQSLDQGLQFLIQYYNGEERAKGNILERFSAQQFPDLHSELNLSSLELGDSALYFCASSSTSGSRDEQFFGPGTRLTVL.

This clone was found a few times. The chain recombines TRBV28 with TRBJ1-1, with D unresolved. CDR3 length equals 14 residues. In germline, CDR1 is MDHEN, CDR2 SYDVKM. Trimming shortened V by 2 bases and J by 1 base, and 8 bases separated the two germline ends. CDR3 sequence reads: CASSLRQPNTEAFF. In DNA, the CDR3 is TGTGCCAGCAGTTTAAGACAACCGAACACTGAAGCTTTCTTT.

This clone was detected a few times. The chain is built from TRBV5-1 and TRBJ2-2; 10 bases are a match to TRBD1. From germline, CDR1 is SGHRS and CDR2 YFSETQ. The CDR3 runs 16 residues. V dropped 3 bases and J dropped 0; count of bases not matched to a gene: 2. CDR3 region: CASSSGQGANTGELFF. The CDR3 bases are TGCGCCAGCAGCTCCGGACAGGGGGCGAACACCGGGGAGCTGTTTTTT.

This clone has a handful of counts. Other DNA variants within this sample encode the same CDR3. The chain is built from TRBV5-6 and TRBJ2-3; TRBD1 aligns across 8 bases. The V and J ends lost 4 bases and 5 bases, in that order; junction bases with no gene match: 6. CDR3 length: 14 residues. From germline, CDR1 is SGHDT and CDR2 YYEEEE. CDR3 in DNA: TGTGCCAGCAGCCCCCAGGGGGCTGGAGATACGCAGTATTTT. As protein: CASSPQGAGDTQYF. The full variable domain, completed using reference TRBV5-6 and TRBJ2-3, is DAGVTQSPTHLIKTRGQQVTLRCSPKSGHDTVSWYQQALGQGPQFIFQYYEEEERQRGNFPDRFSGHQFPNYSSELNVNALLLGDSALYLCASSPQGAGDTQYFGPGTRLTVL.

This clone came up a few times. J is TRBJ2-2 and V is TRBV7-6, with TRBD1 as a possible D gene (6 bases). With 4 bases removed from V and 4 bases from J, the gap between germline ends came to 10 bases. Looked up from germline, CDR1 is SGHVS and CDR2 is FNYEAQ. The CDR3 loop spans 14 amino acids. CDR3 loop: CASSSIGGTGELFF. The CDR3 region has the DNA TGTGCCAGCAGCTCAATAGGGGGCACCGGGGAGCTGTTTTTT.

The gene calls are TRBV30 and TRBJ1-2; the D is unclear. V shed 0 bases and J shed 8 bases, with 16 bases lying between them. Looked up from germline, CDR1 is GTSNPN and CDR2 is SVGIG (reference sequence). The CDR3 runs to 14 residues. The CDR3 sequence is CAWSVRLRTGGYTF. Written as DNA, the CDR3 is TGTGCCTGGAGTGTACGCCTGAGGACGGGAGGCTACACCTTC.

V usage is TRBV30 and J usage is TRBJ1-5; 7 bases fit TRBD1. Germline CDR1 and CDR2: GTSNPN and SVGIG (reference sequence). This CDR3 is 18 amino acids long. The trim removed 3 bases at V and 0 bases at J, leaving 14 bases unmatched. The CDR3 spells CAWSQRDSAFYSNQPQHF. The CDR3, as DNA: TGTGCCTGGAGCCAACGGGACAGTGCGTTTTATAGCAATCAGCCCCAGCATTTT. The full variable domain, its missing parts supplied by reference TRBV30 and TRBJ1-5, is SQTIHQWPATLVQPVGSPLSLECTVEGTSNPNLYWYRQAAGRGLQLLFYSVGIGQISSEVPQNLSASRPQDRQFILSSKKLLLSDSGFYLCAWSQRDSAFYSNQPQHFGDGTRLSIL.

This clone occurred once. This chain links TRBV9 with TRBJ2-5, with 7 bases aligning to TRBD1. The CDR3 extends over 15 amino acids. The germline V gene has CDR1 SGDLS and CDR2 YYNGEE. After removal of 3 bases from V and 5 bases from J, the junction contained 10 bases not matched to a gene. In DNA form, the CDR3 reads TGTGCCAGCAGCGCCTCGACAGGGTTATGGGAGACCCAGTACTTC. It translates to CASSASTGLWETQYF. Complete variable domain (other parts from reference TRBV9 and TRBJ2-5): DSGVTQTPKHLITATGQRVTLRCSPRSGDLSVYWYQQSLDQGLQFLIQYYNGEERAKGNILERFSAQQFPDLHSELNLSSLELGDSALYFCASSASTGLWETQYFGPGTRLLVL.

The CDR3 DNA reads as TGTGCCAGCAGCCCTGGACAGACCTACGAGCAGTACTTC. It is translated as CASSPGQTYEQYF. The chain combines TRBV7-2 with TRBJ2-7, with a weak D call TRBD1 (6 bases). Germline CDR1 reads SGHTA; CDR2 reads FQGNSA. V lost 5 bases, J lost 2 bases, and 10 bases lay in between. The CDR3 is 13 residues long.

This clone was seen a few times. This chain uses TRBV4-2 with TRBJ1-1, with a weak D call TRBD1 (5 bases). This CDR3 contains 14 residues. The germline gives CDR1 LGHNA, CDR2 YNFKEQ. V dropped 2 bases and J dropped 1 base, with 8 bases sitting between them. The CDR3 reads CASSQWGANTEAFF. DNA for the CDR3: TGTGCCAGCAGCCAATGGGGCGCGAACACTGAAGCTTTCTTT.

This clone showed up just a few times. The rearrangement links TRBV5-6 to TRBJ2-1, with a weak D call TRBD1 (6 bases). The V and J ends lost 4 bases and 9 bases respectively, with 14 bases between them. The CDR3 contains 13 residues. Germline CDR1 SGHDT, CDR2 YYEEEE. The CDR3 is CASSTPQGREQFF. The CDR3 bases are TGTGCCAGCAGCACCCCACAGGGCCGTGAGCAGTTCTTC.

J is TRBJ1-1 and V is TRBV9; D is possibly TRBD1 (5 bases). V was shortened by 5 bases and J by 1 base, with 21 bases between the two germline ends. CDR1 and CDR2 (germline): SGDLS, YYNGEE. The CDR3 runs 17 residues. Here the CDR3 DNA reads TGTGCCAGCAGTCCTGGGCGGACGGGGGGGTGGAACACTGAAGCTTTCTTT. It is translated as CASSPGRTGGWNTEAFF. The full variable domain, its missing parts supplied by reference TRBV9 and TRBJ1-1, is DSGVTQTPKHLITATGQRVTLRCSPRSGDLSVYWYQQSLDQGLQFLIQYYNGEERAKGNILERFSAQQFPDLHSELNLSSLELGDSALYFCASSPGRTGGWNTEAFFGQGTRLTVV.

V and J are TRBV11-2 and TRBJ2-3; 7 nucleotides match TRBD2. The CDR3 has 18 amino acids. Germline loops: CDR1 SGHAT, CDR2 FQNNGV. V gave up 4 bases and J gave up 2 bases; unmatched junction bases: 15. The CDR3 reads CASSWRSGTLTNTDTQYF. The CDR3 DNA reads as TGTGCCAGCAGCTGGCGGAGCGGGACCCTCACTAACACAGATACGCAGTATTTT.

This clone was seen a handful of times. The genes are TRBV18 and TRBJ1-1; no firm D call. Germline V lookup: CDR1 KGHSH, CDR2 LQKENI. V lost 1 base and J lost 2, with 11 bases in between. The CDR3 has 15 amino acids. This CDR3 reads CASSPQSGGNTEAFF. Written as DNA, the CDR3 is TGTGCCAGCTCACCACAGTCAGGTGGAAACACTGAAGCTTTCTTT. Complete variable domain (other parts from reference TRBV18 and TRBJ1-1): NAGVMQNPRHLVRRRGQEARLRCSPMKGHSHVYWYRQLPEEGLKFMVYLQKENIIDESGMPKERFSAEFPKEGPSILRIQQVVRGDSAAYFCASSPQSGGNTEAFFGQGTRLTVV.

In its sample, this clone was seen a few times. This chain links TRBV6-1 with TRBJ2-1, with D possibly being TRBD1 (5 bases). Germline CDR1 reads MNHNS; CDR2 reads SASEGT. The V and J ends lost 1 base and 4 bases respectively, with 14 bases between them. CDR3 size: 16 residues. CDR3 residues: CASSEVATAGYNEQFF. The CDR3 coding sequence is TGTGCCAGCAGTGAAGTCGCGACAGCTGGTTACAATGAGCAGTTCTTC.

This clone appeared a few times. The V and J genes are TRBV7-3 and TRBJ2-1; 12 bases are a match to TRBD2. Germline V lookup: CDR1 SGHTA, CDR2 FQGTGA. The CDR3 covers 16 residues. Unmatched junction bases numbered 9, after V lost 5 bases and J lost 7 bases. The CDR3 region is CASSPQGLAGGNEQFF. CDR3 nucleotides: TGTGCCAGCAGCCCCCAGGGGCTAGCGGGGGGGAATGAGCAGTTCTTC.

This chain uses TRBV7-2 with TRBJ1-5, with TRBD1 identical over 7 bases. With V trimmed by 6 bases and J by 4 bases, 6 bases remained unmatched. This CDR3 has 14 amino acids. Germline-derived CDR1 and CDR2 are SGHTA and FQGNSA. CDR3 protein: CASRGPGGNQPQHF. The CDR3 DNA follows: TGTGCCAGCAGGGGCCCAGGGGGGAATCAGCCCCAGCATTTT.

The V and J genes are TRBV4-3 and TRBJ2-2; tentative D call: TRBD2 (7 bases). This CDR3 region has 16 residues. The ends were cut back, 0 bases at V and 4 bases at J, with 12 bases in the middle. Germline CDR1 reads LGHNA; CDR2 reads YSLEER. In DNA form, the CDR3 reads TGCGCCAGCAGCCAAGAGGGCGGGGGCGGCACCGGGGAGCTGTTTTTT. The encoded protein is CASSQEGGGGTGELFF.

Details on this clone: An end of the junction differs from the germline gene, which may be a read error. V usage is TRBV7-7 and J usage is TRBJ2-3; D may be TRBD2 (5 bases). Germline V CDR1 and CDR2: SSHAT, FNYEAQ (reference sequence). The CDR3 sequence is 15 residues long. CDR3 residues: CASSRGFSSTDTQYF. DNA for the CDR3: TGTGCTAGCAGCCGGGGATTCTCTAGCACAGATACGCAGTATTTT.

This clone has a handful of counts. A junction boundary mismatches the germline segment, possibly from a read error. Other DNA sequences in this sample translate to the same CDR3. The chain joins TRBV29-1 to TRBJ2-7; the D gene could be TRBD1 or TRBD2 (6 bases each). Germline V lookup: CDR1 SQVTM, CDR2 ANQGSEA. The CDR3 consists of 12 residues. The CDR3, as DNA: TGCAGTGTTGAAGGGGGAGGCTACGAGCAGTACTTC. Translating gives CSVEGGGYEQYF.

This clone occurred many times. V gene TRBV19 combines with J gene TRBJ2-3, with TRBD2 matching 11 bases. Per the germline V gene, CDR1 is LNHDA and CDR2 is SQIVND (reference sequence). This CDR3 has 15 amino acids. V lost 10 bases to trimming and J lost 2 bases; unmatched junction nucleotides: 8. CDR3 amino acids: CATSSGRINTDTQYF. The CDR3 nucleotides read TGTGCCACTTCTAGCGGGAGGATCAACACAGATACGCAGTATTTT.

The chain is built from TRBV4-1 and TRBJ1-2; D perhaps matches TRBD1 (6 bases). Germline CDR1 reads MGHRA; CDR2 reads YSYEKL. CDR3 length: 14 amino acids. V dropped 2 bases and J dropped 2 bases, with 9 bases sitting between them. CDR3 sequence (DNA): TGCGCCAGCAGCCAACCGGGACAAAACTATGGCTACACCTTC. As protein: CASSQPGQNYGYTF.

This clone was recorded a few times. The CDR3 bases are TGTGCCAGCACAGGACTAGCCGCAGATACGCAGTATTTT. Translation gives CASTGLAADTQYF. This chain uses TRBV11-3 with TRBJ2-3; 8 bases are shared with TRBD2. This CDR3 spans 13 amino acids. J lost 4 bases, V lost 7 bases, and 4 bases had no gene match. Germline V gene sequence: CDR1 SGHNT, CDR2 YENEEA.